The 2 T cell receptor beta chains below come from one sample, sequenced in a study of T cell repertoires in cytomegalovirus infection. From the reads, TCRdb called clonotypes with MiXCR, one entry per CDR3 protein. The sample includes around 750,000 distinct CDR3 sequences, less than 35% seen only once; the top ten take around 12%. These receptors have no known antigen. Sequencing was performed on cultured CD8+ T cells from PBMCs, taken from culture after CMV antigen stimulation. The source is a human donor in good health (CMV status not recorded). Some clones in this sample may be carry-over from other donors' samples.

The CDR3 DNA is TGTGCCACCAGTGAACGGACAGGGGGCCCCAGCAATCAGCCCCAGCATTTT. It is translated as CATSERTGGPSNQPQHF. The chain joins TRBV24-1 to TRBJ1-5, with 11 bases identical to TRBD1. The CDR3 sequence is 17 residues long. V was pared by 4 bases and J by 1 base, with 5 bases of the junction left unmatched. Per the germline V gene, CDR1 is KGHDR and CDR2 is SFDVKD.

The chain is built from TRBV12-3 or TRBV12-4 and TRBJ1-5; D is unclear. This CDR3 comprises 14 residues. V lost 3 bases and J lost 0, with 6 bases in between. In DNA form, the CDR3 reads TGTGCCAGCAGTTTCGCGGATAGCAATCAGCCCCAGCATTTT. It is translated as CASSFADSNQPQHF.